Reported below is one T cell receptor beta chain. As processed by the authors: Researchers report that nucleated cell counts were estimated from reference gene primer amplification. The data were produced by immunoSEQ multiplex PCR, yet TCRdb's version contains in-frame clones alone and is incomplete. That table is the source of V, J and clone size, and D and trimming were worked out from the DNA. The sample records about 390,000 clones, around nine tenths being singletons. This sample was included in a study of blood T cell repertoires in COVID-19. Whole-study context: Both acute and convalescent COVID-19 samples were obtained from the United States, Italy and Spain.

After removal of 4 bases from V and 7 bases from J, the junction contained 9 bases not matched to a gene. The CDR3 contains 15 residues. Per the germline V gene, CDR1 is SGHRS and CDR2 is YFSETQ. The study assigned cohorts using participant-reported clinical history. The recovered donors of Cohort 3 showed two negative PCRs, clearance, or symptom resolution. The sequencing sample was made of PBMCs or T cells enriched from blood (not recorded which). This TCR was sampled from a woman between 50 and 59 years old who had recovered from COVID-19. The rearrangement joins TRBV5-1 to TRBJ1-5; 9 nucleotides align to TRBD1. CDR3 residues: CASSKPGQGEQPQHF. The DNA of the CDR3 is TGCGCCAGCAGCAAGCCGGGACAGGGTGAGCAGCCCCAGCATTTT.